The TCR beta chain under discussion was sequenced for a study of OX40 agonist ivuxolimab in advanced cancers. Looking at the study overall: Three patients got partial responses; one had hepatocellular carcinoma and two had cutaneous melanoma.

V gave up 2 bases and J gave up 5 bases; unmatched junction bases: 10. Per germline, CDR1 SGDLS and CDR2 YYNGEE. The CDR3 covers 16 residues. Profiling relied on immunoSEQ multiplex PCR, and the TCRdb table lists in-frame clones only, not all of them. The table includes fewer than 55,000 clones, over 75% detected once. Overall study results and limits: Expanded clones tended on average to be more numerous among CD8+ T cells than CD4+.

A word on this clone: Its antigen is currently unknown.

The sample in question was CD4+ or CD8+ T cells sorted from blood, obtained in a trial of the OX40 agonist ivuxolimab. This TCR came from an adult with an advanced solid tumor such as melanoma, head and neck, liver or kidney cancer. The J gene is TRBJ2-3, the V gene TRBV9; TRBD2 agrees at 8 bases. The CDR3 protein is CASSVDSGGRGDTQYF. CDR3 in DNA: TGTGCCAGCAGCGTTGACTCGGGGGGGCGAGGAGATACGCAGTATTTT.